The 27 T cell receptor beta chains below all came from one sample that was sequenced in a study of blood T cell repertoires in COVID-19. Clones were sequenced by immunoSEQ multiplex PCR, and TCRdb holds only the in-frame ones, with some missing. The data show about 120,000 clones, with more than 60% seen just once and about 2.5% held by the top ten. The sample taken for sequencing was peripheral blood. Source of these receptors: a man aged 65 to 79 with acute or convalescent COVID-19.

V and J are TRBV27 and TRBJ2-7, with TRBD1 as a possible D gene (6 bases). From germline, CDR1 is MNHEY and CDR2 SMNVEV (reference sequence). Trimming removed 5 bases at V and 5 bases at J, with 16 bases between. The CDR3 sequence is 14 residues long. The CDR3 reads CASSAPGQTHEQYF. DNA of the CDR3: TGTGCCAGCAGTGCCCCCGGACAGACACACGAGCAGTACTTC.

The DNA for the CDR3 is TGTGCCAGCAGCCAAGAGGGACAGGGATTCAATGAGCAGTTCTTC. Protein product: CASSQEGQGFNEQFF. The V call is TRBV3-1 (or the pseudogene TRBV3-2), the J call TRBJ2-1; 9 bases match TRBD1. Germline assignment: CDR1 LGHDT and CDR2 YNNKEL (reference sequence). The length of the CDR3 is 15 residues. V was clipped by 0 bases and J by 6 bases; unmatched bases: 3.

The V call is TRBV5-5, the J call TRBJ1-2, with D unresolved. Germline V gene lookup returns CDR1 SGHKS and CDR2 YYEKEE (reference sequence). The CDR3 spans 15 residues. Trimming took 4 bases from V and 3 from J, leaving 16 bases between them. CDR3 loop: CASSHLGGEHYGYTF. The CDR3 nucleotides read TGTGCCAGCAGCCACCTGGGCGGGGAGCACTATGGCTACACCTTC.

V is TRBV6-5 and J is TRBJ2-7, with 8 nucleotides matching TRBD1. Germline V gene sequence: CDR1 MNHEY, CDR2 SVGAGI. J gave up 2 bases and V 7 bases, and 7 bases lay outside the gene matches. The CDR3 runs to 14 residues. CDR3 DNA: TGTGCCAGCACCAGGGACAGGCTGACCTACGAGCAGTACTTC. Residues: CASTRDRLTYEQYF.

CDR3 residues: CASNPGGLVKEQFF. In DNA, the CDR3 is TGTGCCAGCAATCCGGGGGGGCTGGTCAAAGAGCAGTTCTTC. The chain recombines TRBV3-1 (or the pseudogene TRBV3-2) with TRBJ2-1, with 8 bases fitting TRBD2. After removal of 7 bases from V and 10 bases from J, the junction contained 12 bases not matched to a gene. The CDR3 runs 14 residues. Germline assignment: CDR1 LGHDT and CDR2 YNNKEL (reference sequence).

This clone was recorded a few times. The chain carries TRBV7-2 and TRBJ1-5; weak D call: TRBD1 (5 bases). Germline V gene sequence: CDR1 SGHTA, CDR2 FQGNSA. V was trimmed by 5 bases and J by 5 bases, leaving 10 bases between them. CDR3 length equals 13 residues. CDR3: CASSVDSYQPQHF. CDR3 DNA sequence: TGTGCCAGCAGCGTAGACAGCTATCAGCCCCAGCATTTT.

V gene TRBV7-9 combines with J gene TRBJ1-6; 8 nucleotides match TRBD1. Trimming took 5 bases from V and 7 from J; bases not matched to a gene: 4. Per the germline V gene, CDR1 is SEHNR and CDR2 is FQNEAQ (reference sequence). CDR3 size: 14 residues. CDR3 in DNA: TGTGCCAGCAGCCCTACAGGGGGAAATTCACCCCTCCACTTT. This encodes CASSPTGGNSPLHF.

The chain combines TRBV18 with TRBJ2-4; TRBD1 matches at 9 bases. Germline V gene data show CDR1 as KGHSH and CDR2 as LQKENI. CDR3 size: 17 residues. V trimming: 3 bases; J trimming: 1 base; junction bases outside the gene matches: 7. The CDR3 nucleotides are TGTGCCAGCTCACCTCCGGGACAGGGATGGGCCAAAAACATTCAGTACTTC. Translation gives CASSPPGQGWAKNIQYF. Supplemented by reference TRBV18 and TRBJ2-4, the full variable domain reads NAGVMQNPRHLVRRRGQEARLRCSPMKGHSHVYWYRQLPEEGLKFMVYLQKENIIDESGMPKERFSAEFPKEGPSILRIQQVVRGDSAAYFCASSPPGQGWAKNIQYFGAGTRLSVL.

This clone was seen repeatedly, ten times or more. The V and J genes are TRBV7-2 and TRBJ2-7; D is undetermined. Germline-derived CDR1 and CDR2 are SGHTA and FQGNSA. The CDR3 extends over 14 amino acids. The V and J ends lost 5 bases and 1 base respectively, with 12 bases between them. Here the CDR3 reads CASSQAWASYEQYF. CDR3 coding DNA: TGTGCCAGCAGCCAGGCGTGGGCATCCTACGAGCAGTACTTC.

This sequence joins TRBV9 and TRBJ1-1; TRBD1 is a possible D gene (6 bases). The CDR3 extends over 16 amino acids. CDR1 and CDR2 (germline): SGDLS, YYNGEE. The V gene lost 3 bases and the J gene lost 4 bases, with 19 bases spanning the gap. The CDR3 DNA is TGTGCCAGCAGCGCCAGAGGTCAGGGGCGCGGCACTGAAGCTTTCTTT. This translates into CASSARGQGRGTEAFF.

In this sample, this clone turned up a few times. V is TRBV19 and J is TRBJ1-5; D is perhaps TRBD1 (5 bases). Trimming pared 6 bases from V and 3 bases from J, leaving 9 bases between. The CDR3 sequence is 13 residues long. CDR1 and CDR2 from the germline V gene are LNHDA and SQIVND (reference sequence). In DNA form, the CDR3 reads TGTGCCAGTAGCCCAGGGTACAATCAGCCCCAGCATTTT. Translating gives CASSPGYNQPQHF. The full variable domain, completed using reference TRBV19 and TRBJ1-5, is DGGITQSPKYLFRKEGQNVTLSCEQNLNHDAMYWYRQDPGQGLRLIYYSQIVNDFQKGDIAEGYSVSREKKESFPLTVTSAQKNPTAFYLCASSPGYNQPQHFGDGTRLSIL.

J is TRBJ1-4 and V is TRBV7-3, with TRBD1 as a possible D gene (5 bases). V was pared by 4 bases and J by 7 bases, with 19 bases between. Germline V gene sequence: CDR1 SGHTA, CDR2 FQGTGA. The CDR3 extends over 16 amino acids. In DNA, the CDR3 is TGTGCCAGCAGCTCCCGGGGGAGGGTTCCCGGTGAAAAACTGTTTTTT. Protein sequence: CASSSRGRVPGEKLFF.

V gene TRBV5-1 combines with J gene TRBJ2-2; 11 bases match TRBD1. The CDR3 runs to 14 residues. Germline lookup yields CDR1 SGHRS and CDR2 YFSETQ. J was trimmed by 8 bases and V by 3 bases; bases with no gene match: 3. CDR3 protein: CASSWTGGKGELFF. The CDR3 region has the DNA TGCGCCAGCAGCTGGACAGGGGGCAAGGGGGAGCTGTTTTTT. The full variable domain, rest sourced from reference TRBV5-1 and TRBJ2-2, is KAGVTQTPRYLIKTRGQQVTLSCSPISGHRSVSWYQQTPGQGLQFLFEYFSETQRNKGNFPGRFSGRQFSNSRSEMNVSTLELGDSALYLCASSWTGGKGELFFGEGSRLTVL.

A few counts support this clone. This chain links TRBV27 with TRBJ1-4; TRBD1 aligns across 7 bases. The CDR3 totals 14 residues. The germline V gene encodes CDR1 MNHEY and CDR2 SMNVEV (reference sequence). Germline trimming cut 6 bases from V and 4 bases from J; bases unmatched to any gene: 5. The CDR3: CASRRQGFNEKLFF. CDR3 nucleotide sequence: TGTGCCAGCAGGCGACAGGGCTTTAATGAAAAACTGTTTTTT.

This clone was found a few times. The chain is built from TRBV4-3 and TRBJ1-2; 8 bases map to TRBD1. Germline V gene lookup returns CDR1 LGHNA and CDR2 YSLEER. Losses at the gene ends were 0 bases for V and 8 bases for J; bases not matched to a gene: 8. The CDR3 sequence is 15 residues long. The CDR3 loop is CASSQDYGTGYGYTF. CDR3 DNA sequence: TGCGCCAGCAGCCAAGATTATGGGACAGGCTACGGCTACACCTTC.

In this sample, this clone turned up once. CDR3 loop: CAWSTGASGGAVDTQYF. CDR3 in DNA: TGTGCCTGGAGTACAGGGGCTAGCGGGGGGGCCGTAGATACGCAGTATTTT. The rearrangement joins TRBV30 to TRBJ2-3; TRBD2 aligns across 12 bases. CDR3 length equals 17 residues. Germline values: CDR1 GTSNPN, CDR2 SVGIG (reference sequence). Germline trimming cut 2 bases from V and 5 bases from J; bases unmatched to any gene: 11.

The chain combines TRBV5-1 with TRBJ1-2; D may be TRBD1 (5 bases). V lost 4 bases, J lost 2 bases, and 9 bases lay in between. This CDR3 comprises 13 residues. Germline CDR1 reads SGHRS; CDR2 reads YFSETQ. The CDR3 bases are TGCGCCAGCAGCCCGACAGAGAACTATGGCTACACCTTC. Its translation is CASSPTENYGYTF.

The V and J genes are TRBV5-4 and TRBJ1-5; 9 bases match TRBD1. Germline V gives CDR1 SGHNT, CDR2 YYREEE (reference sequence). The CDR3 runs 15 residues. V was pared by 3 bases and J by 4 bases, with 5 bases of the junction left unmatched. CDR3 residues: CASSSGQGLNQPQHF. For the CDR3, the DNA is TGTGCCAGCAGCTCCGGACAGGGGCTTAATCAGCCCCAGCATTTT. Supplemented by reference TRBV5-4 and TRBJ1-5, the full variable domain reads ETGVTQSPTHLIKTRGQQVTLRCSSQSGHNTVSWYQQALGQGPQFIFQYYREEENGRGNFPPRFSGLQFPNYSSELNVNALELDDSALYLCASSSGQGLNQPQHFGDGTRLSIL.

The CDR3 here is CASSLRTDSKQYF. For the CDR3, the DNA is TGTGCCAGCAGTTTAAGGACAGATTCAAAGCAGTACTTC. The V call is TRBV27, the J call TRBJ2-7; possible D gene TRBD1, 6 bases. CDR3 length: 13 residues. Trimming took off 2 bases at V and 8 bases at J, with 13 bases between the two ends. In germline, CDR1 is MNHEY, CDR2 SMNVEV (reference sequence).

V gene TRBV7-3 combines with J gene TRBJ1-2; possible D gene TRBD1, 6 bases. The V end lost 4 bases, the J end lost 4 bases, and 13 bases lay between the germline ends. Germline V CDR1 and CDR2: SGHTA, FQGTGA. The CDR3 has 14 amino acids. The CDR3, as DNA: TGTGCCAGCAGCTCCTCGGACAGATCCTATGGCTACACCTTC. It yields the protein CASSSSDRSYGYTF.

This clone was recorded at least ten times. The V call is TRBV10-1, the J call TRBJ2-7; the match to TRBD2 covers 9 bases. The germline V gene encodes CDR1 WNHNN and CDR2 SYGVQD (reference sequence). The CDR3 runs to 16 residues. V gave up 0 bases and J gave up 2 bases; unmatched junction bases: 5. CDR3 sequence (DNA): TGCGCCAGCAGTGAGTCAAAGCGGGGGGAAACCTACGAGCAGTACTTC. Translation gives CASSESKRGETYEQYF.

The chain carries TRBV9 and TRBJ1-1; 8 bases map to TRBD1. This CDR3 comprises 15 residues. From germline, CDR1 is SGDLS and CDR2 YYNGEE. After removal of 3 bases from V and 6 bases from J, the junction contained 10 bases not matched to a gene. As DNA, the CDR3 is TGTGCCAGCAGCGGGAGGACAGGGCCTGATGCTGAAGCTTTCTTT. This gives the protein CASSGRTGPDAEAFF.

The chain has TRBV4-2 and TRBJ2-1; 9 bases are a match to TRBD2. Germline loops: CDR1 LGHNA, CDR2 YNFKEQ. V lost 1 base to trimming and J lost 2 bases; unmatched junction nucleotides: 0. The CDR3 sequence is 15 residues long. CDR3 DNA sequence: TGTGCCAGCAGCCAAGGGACTAGCGCCTACAATGAGCAGTTCTTC. Protein sequence: CASSQGTSAYNEQFF.

In nucleotides, the CDR3 is TGTGCCAGCTCACCTGGGGACAGGATTTACAATGAGCAGTTCTTC. Translating gives CASSPGDRIYNEQFF. The chain employs TRBV18 and TRBJ2-1; TRBD1 aligns across 8 bases. The CDR3 has 15 amino acids. Trimming removed 3 bases from V and 4 bases from J; junction bases left unmatched: 5. CDR1 is KGHSH, CDR2 LQKENI, per germline.

This CDR3 reads CASSFSTDTQYF. The CDR3, as DNA: TGCGCCAGCAGCTTTTCAACAGATACGCAGTATTTT. The rearrangement links TRBV5-1 to TRBJ2-3, with no clear D. The V and J ends lost 2 bases and 3 bases respectively, with 4 bases between them. Germline V CDR1 and CDR2: SGHRS, YFSETQ. CDR3 length equals 12 residues. Complete variable domain (other parts from reference TRBV5-1 and TRBJ2-3): KAGVTQTPRYLIKTRGQQVTLSCSPISGHRSVSWYQQTPGQGLQFLFEYFSETQRNKGNFPGRFSGRQFSNSRSEMNVSTLELGDSALYLCASSFSTDTQYFGPGTRLTVL.

The genes are TRBV18 and TRBJ1-5; D is ambiguous. Germline CDR1 is KGHSH and CDR2 is LQKENI. This CDR3 is built from 14 residues. The V and J ends lost 6 bases and 0 bases respectively, with 9 bases between them. This CDR3 reads CASSLLVSNQPQHF. The DNA for the CDR3 is TGTGCCAGCTCCCTTCTTGTTAGCAATCAGCCCCAGCATTTT.

As for this clone: Different DNA sequences within this sample yield the same CDR3. CDR3 amino acids: CASSLGQGAYEQYF. Here the CDR3 DNA reads TGTGCCAGCAGCTTAGGACAGGGGGCCTACGAGCAGTACTTC. V and J are TRBV7-2 and TRBJ2-7; 9 bases are shared with TRBD1. The CDR3 loop spans 14 amino acids. After removal of 1 base from V and 2 bases from J, the junction contained 0 bases not matched to a gene. CDR1 SGHTA and CDR2 FQGNSA come from the germline V gene.